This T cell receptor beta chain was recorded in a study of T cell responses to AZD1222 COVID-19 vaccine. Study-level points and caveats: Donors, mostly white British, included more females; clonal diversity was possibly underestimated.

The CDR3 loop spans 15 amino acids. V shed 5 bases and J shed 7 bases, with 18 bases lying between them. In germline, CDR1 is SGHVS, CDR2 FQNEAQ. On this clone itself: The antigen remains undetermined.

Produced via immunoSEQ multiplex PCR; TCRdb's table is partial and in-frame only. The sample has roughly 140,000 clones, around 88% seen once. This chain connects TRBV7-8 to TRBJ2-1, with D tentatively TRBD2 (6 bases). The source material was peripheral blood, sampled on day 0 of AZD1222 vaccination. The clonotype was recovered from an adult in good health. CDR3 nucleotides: TGTGCCAGCAGCCCGAGCGGGTCCTGGGCGAATGAGCAGTTCTTC. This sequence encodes CASSPSGSWANEQFF.